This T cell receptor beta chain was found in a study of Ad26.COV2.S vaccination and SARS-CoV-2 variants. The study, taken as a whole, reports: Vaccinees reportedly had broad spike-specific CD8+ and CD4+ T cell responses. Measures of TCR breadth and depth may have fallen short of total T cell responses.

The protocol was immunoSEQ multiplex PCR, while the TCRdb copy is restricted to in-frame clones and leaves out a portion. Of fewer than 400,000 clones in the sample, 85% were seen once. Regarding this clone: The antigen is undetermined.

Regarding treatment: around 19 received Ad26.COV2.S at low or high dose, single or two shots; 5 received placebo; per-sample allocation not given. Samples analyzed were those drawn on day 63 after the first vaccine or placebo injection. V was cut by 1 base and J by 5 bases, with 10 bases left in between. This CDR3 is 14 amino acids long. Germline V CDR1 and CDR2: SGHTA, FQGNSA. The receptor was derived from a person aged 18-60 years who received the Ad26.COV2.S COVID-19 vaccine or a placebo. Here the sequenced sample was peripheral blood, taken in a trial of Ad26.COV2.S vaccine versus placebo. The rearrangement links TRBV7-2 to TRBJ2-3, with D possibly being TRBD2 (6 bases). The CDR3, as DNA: TGTGCCAGCAGCTTAGAAGGTAGCGGAGATACGCAGTATTTT. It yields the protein CASSLEGSGDTQYF.